The 24 T cell receptor beta chains reported below all come from one sample, sequenced in a study of cytomegalovirus exposure and HLA in healthy donors. Primers: 60 Vbeta forward and 13 Jbeta reverse. The repertoire was sequenced with immunoSEQ multiplex PCR; TCRdb's copy has only in-frame clones and lacks some. The repertoire includes fewer than 200,000 clones, less than 90% of them detected once, and about 0.23% sits in the top ten. The sequenced sample was PBMCs. The receptors shown here come from a girl in the first two years of life in good health and CMV-seronegative.

The chain uses TRBV7-3 and TRBJ2-3; 7 bases map to TRBD2. The CDR3 covers 17 residues. From germline, CDR1 is SGHTA and CDR2 FQGTGA. V lost 0 bases, J lost 0 bases, and 6 bases stayed unmatched. The CDR3 region has the DNA TGTGCCAGCAGCTTAACCAGGTGGGGACTAAGCACAGATACGCAGTATTTT. It is translated as CASSLTRWGLSTDTQYF. Complete variable domain (other parts from reference TRBV7-3 and TRBJ2-3): GAGVSQTPSNKVTEKGKYVELRCDPISGHTALYWYRQSLGQGPEFLIYFQGTGAADDSGLPNDRFFAVRPEGSVSTLKIQRTERGDSAVYLCASSLTRWGLSTDTQYFGPGTRLTVL.

This clone has just one count. The CDR3: CASSEYSAGGYNEQFF. The DNA for the CDR3 is TGTGCCAGCAGTGAATATTCAGCGGGGGGGTACAATGAGCAGTTCTTC. The chain joins TRBV25-1 to TRBJ2-1; 10 nucleotides line up with TRBD2. The CDR3 has 16 amino acids. V was pared by 0 bases and J by 4 bases, with 3 bases of the junction left unmatched. Germline-derived CDR1 and CDR2 are MGHDK and SYGVNS.

The genes are TRBV9 and TRBJ2-2; 7 bases are shared with TRBD2. CDR3 length equals 15 residues. V lost 3 bases and J lost 0; bases outside the gene matches: 2. Per germline, CDR1 SGDLS and CDR2 YYNGEE. This CDR3 is CASSEGLTNTGELFF. CDR3 nucleotide sequence: TGTGCCAGCAGCGAGGGACTAACGAACACCGGGGAGCTGTTTTTT.

Only one count was recorded for this clone. The chain uses TRBV11-2 and TRBJ2-5; 10 bases agree with TRBD2. The DNA end lines up better with TRBJ2-7; the J call may be wrong. Germline V lookup: CDR1 SGHAT, CDR2 FQNNGV. CDR3 size: 15 residues. As DNA, the CDR3 is TGTGCCAGCAGCCCCAGCGGGAGGGCCGGTTACGAGCAGTACTTC. This translates into CASSPSGRAGYEQYF.

In this sample, this clone turned up a few times. The CDR3 spells CASSVKGASGAFF. The CDR3 region has the DNA TGTGCCAGCAGTGTTAAGGGGGCGTCTGGAGCTTTCTTT. This chain uses TRBV2 with TRBJ1-1; 7 bases are a match to TRBD1. After removal of 4 bases from V and 10 bases from J, the junction contained 9 bases not matched to a gene. CDR3 size: 13 residues. Germline CDR1 and CDR2: SNHLY and FYNNEI. Filled out from reference TRBV2 and TRBJ1-1, the complete variable domain reads EPEVTQTPSHQVTQMGQEVILRCVPISNHLYFYWYRQILGQKVEFLVSFYNNEISEKSEIFDDQFSVERPDGSNFTLKIRSTKLEDSAMYFCASSVKGASGAFFGQGTRLTVV.

The V call is TRBV7-9, the J call TRBJ1-1; maybe TRBD1 (6 bases). V was shortened by 8 bases and J by 9 bases, with 19 bases between the two germline ends. CDR1 and CDR2 from the germline V gene are SEHNR and FQNEAQ (reference sequence). The CDR3 has 13 amino acids. The CDR3 spells CASGETGFTQAFF. The CDR3 DNA reads as TGTGCCAGCGGAGAGACAGGTTTCACCCAAGCTTTCTTT. Full variable domain (rest looked up from reference TRBV7-9 and TRBJ1-1): DTGVSQNPRHKITKRGQNVTFRCDPISEHNRLYWYRQTLGQGPEFLTYFQNEAQLEKSRLLSDRFSAERPKGSFSTLEIQRTEQGDSAMYLCASGETGFTQAFFGQGTRLTVV.

The chain couples TRBV7-9 to TRBJ2-7, with D possibly TRBD2 on 5 matching bases. This CDR3 has 14 amino acids. The V gene's germline CDR1 is SEHNR and CDR2 FQNEAQ (reference sequence). CDR3 sequence: CAYSAGPASYEQYF. The CDR3 DNA sequence: TGTGCGTACTCGGCGGGTCCCGCATCCTACGAGCAGTACTTC.

This clone has a single count. The CDR3 is CASSLTSYEQYF. The CDR3 region has the DNA TGTGCCAGCAGCCTGACTAGTTACGAGCAGTACTTC. V is TRBV28 and J is TRBJ2-7, with D tentatively TRBD2 (6 bases). Germline CDR1 MDHEN, CDR2 SYDVKM. Trimming removed 6 bases at V and 4 bases at J, with 10 bases between. This CDR3 comprises 12 residues.

The genes are TRBV19 and TRBJ2-7, with 13 bases fitting TRBD2. Germline CDR1 reads LNHDA; CDR2 reads SQIVND (reference sequence). V lost 6 bases to trimming and J lost 4 bases; unmatched junction nucleotides: 3. This CDR3 is built from 14 residues. CDR3 sequence (DNA): TGTGCCAGTAGGAGGACTAGCGGGAGTTACGAGCAGTACTTC. Its protein product is CASRRTSGSYEQYF.

For the CDR3, the DNA is TGTGCCAGCAGTTTATCAGGGAGCAATTCACCCCTCCACTTT. It specifies CASSLSGSNSPLHF. The V gene is TRBV27, the J gene TRBJ1-6, with D unclear. Germline V gene data show CDR1 as MNHEY and CDR2 as SMNVEV (reference sequence). The V and J ends lost 0 bases and 7 bases respectively, with 7 bases between them. This CDR3 contains 14 residues.

The V and J genes are TRBV7-2 and TRBJ1-2, with 8 bases identical to TRBD1. Germline trimming cut 5 bases from V and 6 bases from J; bases unmatched to any gene: 2. Germline-derived CDR1 and CDR2 are SGHTA and FQGNSA. The CDR3 contains 12 residues. As DNA, the CDR3 is TGTGCCAGCAGCCGGACAGGGAATGGCTACACCTTC. Its protein product is CASSRTGNGYTF.

This chain connects TRBV4-2 to TRBJ2-7; 8 bases agree with TRBD1. After removal of 2 bases from V and 6 bases from J, the junction contained 6 bases not matched to a gene. CDR1 is LGHNA, CDR2 YNFKEQ, per germline. The CDR3 is made up of 14 amino acids. The CDR3 sequence: CASSQPQGVLEQYF. DNA for the CDR3: TGTGCCAGCAGCCAACCACAGGGGGTCCTCGAGCAGTACTTC.

The V gene is TRBV25-1, the J gene TRBJ2-1; D is unclear. Germline CDR1 reads MGHDK; CDR2 reads SYGVNS. CDR3 length: 13 residues. V lost 5 bases and J lost 9, with 14 bases in between. CDR3 sequence (DNA): TGTGCCAGCAGTCTATCCTCCCCAGGTGAGCAGTTCTTC. Amino acid sequence: CASSLSSPGEQFF.

The chain uses TRBV10-3 and TRBJ1-2; no firm D call. The CDR3 spans 14 residues. Looked up from germline, CDR1 is ENHRY and CDR2 is SYGVKD. Trimming took 0 bases from V and 8 from J, leaving 13 bases between them. CDR3 in amino acids: CAISESLEVYGYTF. The DNA for the CDR3 is TGTGCCATCAGTGAGTCGTTAGAAGTCTACGGCTACACCTTC.

The gene calls are TRBV27 and TRBJ1-3, with D maybe TRBD1 (5 bases). The CDR3 covers 16 residues. Trimming shortened V by 2 bases and J by 0 bases, and 11 bases separated the two germline ends. Germline V gene lookup returns CDR1 MNHEY and CDR2 SMNVEV (reference sequence). This CDR3 is CASSLGGGSSGNTIYF. The CDR3 DNA reads TGTGCCAGCAGTTTAGGGGGGGGGAGCTCTGGAAACACCATATATTTT.

The V gene is TRBV30, the J gene TRBJ2-5; 9 bases match TRBD2. This CDR3 is 16 amino acids long. Trimming at V came to 4 bases and at J to 5 bases, leaving 14 bases not matched to a gene. CDR1 and CDR2 (germline): GTSNPN, SVGIG (reference sequence). DNA for the CDR3: TGTGCCTGGACTAGGAAGGTAGCGGGGGACGGGGAGACCCAGTACTTC. This sequence encodes CAWTRKVAGDGETQYF. Drawing the rest from reference TRBV30 and TRBJ2-5, the complete variable domain is SQTIHQWPATLVQPVGSPLSLECTVEGTSNPNLYWYRQAAGRGLQLLFYSVGIGQISSEVPQNLSASRPQDRQFILSSKKLLLSDSGFYLCAWTRKVAGDGETQYFGPGTRLLVL.

The V call is TRBV5-1, the J call TRBJ2-1; weak D call: TRBD2 (5 bases). This CDR3 region has 14 residues. The V gene lost 5 bases and the J gene lost 3 bases, with 12 bases spanning the gap. Germline values: CDR1 SGHRS, CDR2 YFSETQ. The CDR3 protein is CASRVLAFYNEQFF. CDR3 nucleotides: TGCGCCAGCAGAGTCCTAGCCTTCTACAATGAGCAGTTCTTC. Full variable domain (remainder filled in from reference TRBV5-1 and TRBJ2-1): KAGVTQTPRYLIKTRGQQVTLSCSPISGHRSVSWYQQTPGQGLQFLFEYFSETQRNKGNFPGRFSGRQFSNSRSEMNVSTLELGDSALYLCASRVLAFYNEQFFGPGTRLTVL.

This clone showed up just a few times. The rearrangement uses TRBV6-1 and TRBJ1-4; 10 bases are shared with TRBD1. V was pared by 2 bases and J by 8 bases, with 5 bases of the junction left unmatched. CDR3 length: 15 amino acids. Germline CDR1 MNHNS, CDR2 SASEGT. The CDR3 protein is CASSESGQGKEKLFF. The CDR3 bases are TGTGCCAGCAGTGAATCGGGACAGGGGAAAGAAAAACTGTTTTTT.

For this clone: Other DNA sequences in the same sample also yield this CDR3. The V call is TRBV7-9, the J call TRBJ1-2, with D uncertain. Germline CDR1 SEHNR, CDR2 FQNEAQ (reference sequence). The ends were cut back, 5 bases at V and 0 bases at J, with 16 bases in the middle. This CDR3 comprises 16 residues. The CDR3 nucleotides are TGTGCCAGCAGCGGGCGGGCTCGTACCCCTAACTATGGCTACACCTTC. Encoded protein: CASSGRARTPNYGYTF.

This clone was recorded once. This rearrangement joins TRBV5-1 to TRBJ1-2; tentative D call: TRBD1 (6 bases). The length of the CDR3 is 13 residues. Per germline, CDR1 SGHRS and CDR2 YFSETQ. Trimming stripped 0 bases from V and 8 bases from J, with 11 bases between. This chain's CDR3 is CASSLAYRDGYTF. The CDR3 DNA follows: TGCGCCAGCAGCTTGGCCTACAGGGACGGCTACACCTTC.

This clone was counted only a few times. The chain joins TRBV5-6 to TRBJ2-3; 13 nucleotides align to TRBD2. The germline V gene encodes CDR1 SGHDT and CDR2 YYEEEE. This CDR3 region has 16 residues. Trimming at V came to 4 bases and at J to 3 bases, leaving 5 bases not matched to a gene. The CDR3 nucleotides are TGTGCCAGCAGCCGGTGGACTAGCGGGGGTACAGATACGCAGTATTTT. It is translated as CASSRWTSGGTDTQYF.

This chain joins TRBV27 and TRBJ2-1; 11 bases map to TRBD1. Germline loops: CDR1 MNHEY, CDR2 SMNVEV (reference sequence). The length of the CDR3 is 16 residues. The V gene end was trimmed by 4 bases and the J gene end by 8 bases; junction bases not matched to a gene: 10. The CDR3 spells CASSSPRTGGEHEQFF. Here the CDR3 DNA reads TGTGCCAGCAGTTCGCCACGGACAGGGGGCGAACATGAGCAGTTCTTC.

The chain recombines TRBV7-3 with TRBJ2-1; 9 bases are shared with TRBD2. The germline gives CDR1 SGHTA, CDR2 FQGTGA. The V and J ends lost 5 bases and 5 bases, in that order; junction bases with no gene match: 4. The CDR3 sequence is 14 residues long. CDR3 region: CASSLSSGNNEQFF. CDR3 coding DNA: TGTGCCAGCAGCCTATCTAGCGGGAACAATGAGCAGTTCTTC. Combining the CDR3 with reference TRBV7-3 and TRBJ2-1 gives the whole variable domain GAGVSQTPSNKVTEKGKYVELRCDPISGHTALYWYRQSLGQGPEFLIYFQGTGAADDSGLPNDRFFAVRPEGSVSTLKIQRTERGDSAVYLCASSLSSGNNEQFFGPGTRLTVL.

The chain uses TRBV9 and TRBJ2-5; 9 nucleotides line up with TRBD1. The CDR3 is made up of 16 amino acids. The germline CDR1 and CDR2 sequences are SGDLS and YYNGEE. Germline trimming cut 3 bases from V and 2 bases from J; bases unmatched to any gene: 8. The CDR3 reads CASSGPPGQGQETQYF. The CDR3 bases are TGTGCCAGCAGCGGACCCCCGGGACAGGGACAAGAGACCCAGTACTTC.